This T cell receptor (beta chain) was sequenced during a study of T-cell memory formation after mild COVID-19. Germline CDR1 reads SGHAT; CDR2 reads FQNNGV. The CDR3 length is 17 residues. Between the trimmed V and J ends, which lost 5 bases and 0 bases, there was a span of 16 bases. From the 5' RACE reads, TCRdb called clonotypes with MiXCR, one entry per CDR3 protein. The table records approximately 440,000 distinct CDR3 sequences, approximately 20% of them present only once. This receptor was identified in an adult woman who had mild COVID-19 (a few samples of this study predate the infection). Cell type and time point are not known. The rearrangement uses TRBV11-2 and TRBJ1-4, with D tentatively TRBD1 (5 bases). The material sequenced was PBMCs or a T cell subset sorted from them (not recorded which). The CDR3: CASSRGRLGATNEKLFF. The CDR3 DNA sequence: TGTGCCAGCAGCCGGGGACGGTTGGGGGCAACTAATGAAAAACTGTTTTTT.